One and the same sample provided the 20 T cell receptor beta chains below, sequenced in a study of blood T cell repertoires in COVID-19 (dated by TCRdb to between 2020 and 2021). The library was built by means of the immunoSEQ multiplex PCR assay. TCRdb retrieved this table from immuneACCESS and kept in-frame rearrangements only. Not all clones are present; in checked studies, unresolved V genes account for under half, and no reason is known for the remainder. In this sample the table shows around 270,000 clones, 80% to 90% of which occur a single time. The top ten clonotypes cover about 4.6% of the sample. The sample comprised peripheral blood. The receptors were sampled from a man aged 35-49 years with acute or convalescent COVID-19.

The chain links TRBV18 to TRBJ1-2; D gene ambiguous. Trimming cost V 1 base and J 1 base, with 7 bases left between them. The CDR3 runs 14 residues. Per the germline V gene, CDR1 is KGHSH and CDR2 is LQKENI. The CDR3 DNA follows: TGTGCCAGCTCACCACTCTTAGATAACTATGGCTACACCTTC. Protein product: CASSPLLDNYGYTF.

This sequence joins TRBV7-9 and TRBJ1-6, with 8 bases aligning to TRBD1. V trimming: 8 bases; J trimming: 7 bases; junction bases outside the gene matches: 4. Germline CDR1 reads SEHNR; CDR2 reads FQNEAQ (reference sequence). The CDR3 runs to 13 residues. The CDR3, as DNA: TGTGCCAGCGACGACAGGGGAAATTCACCCCTCCACTTT. Amino acids: CASDDRGNSPLHF.

This chain uses TRBV19 with TRBJ2-7; TRBD2 agrees at 7 bases. The length of the CDR3 is 16 residues. Germline values: CDR1 LNHDA, CDR2 SQIVND (reference sequence). The ends lost 2 bases at V and 0 bases at J; junction bases unmatched: 7. CDR3 in DNA: TGTGCCAGTAGTATATCGCGGGGGACGCCCTCCTACGAGCAGTACTTC. It is translated as CASSISRGTPSYEQYF.

The gene calls are TRBV29-1 and TRBJ2-7; D is ambiguous. Germline lookup yields CDR1 SQVTM and CDR2 ANQGSEA. V lost 2 bases to trimming and J lost 2 bases, with 4 bases between them. The CDR3 sequence is 11 residues long. CDR3: CSVEYTYEQYF. The CDR3, as DNA: TGCAGCGTTGAATATACCTACGAGCAGTACTTC.

This chain links TRBV2 with TRBJ1-1; D may be TRBD1 (5 bases). Germline values: CDR1 SNHLY, CDR2 FYNNEI. Trimming removed 4 bases from V and 1 base from J, with 10 bases in between. This CDR3 spans 14 amino acids. CDR3: CASSAQGGNTEAFF. The CDR3 region has the DNA TGTGCCAGCAGTGCGCAGGGCGGGAACACTGAAGCTTTCTTT.

This clone was seen once. DNA for the CDR3: TGCAGCGTAGGACATTTGTTGAACACCGGGGAGCTGTTTTTT. The encoded protein is CSVGHLLNTGELFF. The V gene is TRBV29-1, the J gene TRBJ2-2, with D perhaps TRBD1 (5 bases). The CDR3 is 14 amino acids. Trimming took off 6 bases at V and 1 base at J, with 12 bases between the two ends. The germline V gene encodes CDR1 SQVTM and CDR2 ANQGSEA.

V and J are TRBV4-1 and TRBJ2-7, with D perhaps TRBD2 (5 bases). The CDR3 contains 13 residues. V was shortened by 5 bases and J by 1 base, with 9 bases between the two germline ends. Looked up from germline, CDR1 is MGHRA and CDR2 is YSYEKL. The CDR3 nucleotides are TGCGCCAGCAGCGAGGGATTGTCCTACGAGCAGTACTTC. This sequence encodes CASSEGLSYEQYF.

The chain joins TRBV5-1 to TRBJ2-1, with 10 positions matching TRBD2. Germline values: CDR1 SGHRS, CDR2 YFSETQ. The J segment lost 8 bases and the V segment lost 0 bases, leaving 8 bases of the junction unmatched. The CDR3 sequence is 16 residues long. CDR3 DNA: TGCGCCAGCAGCTTGGGGAGCGGGGGGGCCCACGATGAGCAGTTCTTC. Protein product: CASSLGSGGAHDEQFF.

The rearrangement uses TRBV19 and TRBJ1-2; the D is unclear. Trimming pared 4 bases from V and 4 bases from J, leaving 7 bases between. Germline lookup yields CDR1 LNHDA and CDR2 SQIVND (reference sequence). CDR3 length: 12 residues. CDR3 DNA sequence: TGTGCCAGTAGTAGGGAGGGCTATGGCTACACCTTC. This encodes CASSREGYGYTF.

The chain recombines TRBV19 with TRBJ2-1, with 9 nucleotides matching TRBD2. The CDR3 totals 19 residues. Looked up from germline, CDR1 is LNHDA and CDR2 is SQIVND (reference sequence). J lost 1 base, V lost 10 bases, and 20 bases had no gene match. CDR3 sequence (DNA): TGTGCCACCGGTCTGCTCCCAGGGCGGGGGGGCAGATCCTACAATGAGCAGTTCTTC. Translation: CATGLLPGRGGRSYNEQFF.

V and J are TRBV5-6 and TRBJ2-3, with 9 bases fitting TRBD2. The germline gives CDR1 SGHDT, CDR2 YYEEEE. This CDR3 has 16 residues. V was pared by 3 bases and J by 5 bases, with 10 bases of the junction left unmatched. DNA for the CDR3: TGTGCCAGCAGCTCCTACGCGGGGGGGCGTGGAGATACGCAGTATTTT. Its protein is CASSSYAGGRGDTQYF.

The count of this clone is one. This CDR3 is CASSEARLALFSNIQYF. In DNA form, the CDR3 reads TGTGCCAGCAGTGAAGCACGACTAGCGCTTTTCTCTAACATTCAGTACTTC. The rearrangement joins TRBV2 to TRBJ2-4, with 8 bases identical to TRBD2. CDR3 length: 17 amino acids. The V and J ends lost 0 bases and 7 bases, in that order; junction bases with no gene match: 11. The V gene's germline CDR1 is SNHLY and CDR2 FYNNEI.

The V call is TRBV9, the J call TRBJ1-2, with D possibly TRBD1 on 6 matching bases. V lost 2 bases and J 2 bases, leaving 13 bases between the germline ends. CDR1 and CDR2 from the germline V gene are SGDLS and YYNGEE. The CDR3 is 15 residues long. CDR3 amino acids: CASSVTGRVNYGYTF. The CDR3 DNA reads as TGTGCCAGCAGCGTGACAGGTCGGGTGAACTATGGCTACACCTTC.

The chain couples TRBV2 to TRBJ2-2; TRBD1 might be the D (6 bases). Between the trimmed V and J ends, which lost 2 bases and 4 bases, there was a span of 14 bases. The CDR3 has 16 residues. CDR1 and CDR2 (germline): SNHLY, FYNNEI. The chain's CDR3 is CASSEFRQATTGELFF. CDR3 coding DNA: TGTGCCAGCAGTGAATTTCGACAGGCGACCACCGGGGAGCTGTTTTTT.

In the case of this clone: Other DNA sequences in this sample translate to the same CDR3. Here the CDR3 reads CAIRGDTSSGNTIYF. In nucleotides, the CDR3 is TGTGCCATCCGTGGGGACACGAGCTCTGGAAACACCATATATTTT. This chain connects TRBV10-3 to TRBJ1-3, with D perhaps TRBD1 (6 bases). CDR3 length equals 15 residues. V lost 8 bases, J lost 0 bases, and 14 bases lay in between. Germline lookup yields CDR1 ENHRY and CDR2 SYGVKD.

Points on this clone: Other DNA sequences in this specimen translate into the identical CDR3. The V gene is TRBV7-2, the J gene TRBJ2-7; D remains ambiguous. V was clipped by 1 base and J by 2 bases, with 6 bases between them. This CDR3 is built from 13 residues. Germline V gene lookup returns CDR1 SGHTA and CDR2 FQGNSA. This chain's CDR3 is CASSLGLAYEQYF. In nucleotides, the CDR3 is TGTGCCAGCAGCTTAGGGCTAGCCTACGAGCAGTACTTC.

This chain links TRBV19 with TRBJ1-2; D might be TRBD1 (6 bases). Germline CDR1 LNHDA, CDR2 SQIVND (reference sequence). The CDR3 extends over 15 amino acids. Trimming removed 5 bases at V and 8 bases at J, with 21 bases between. Here the CDR3 reads CASSSSGGTFRGYTF. CDR3 nucleotide sequence: TGTGCCAGTAGTTCCTCGGGAGGGACATTCCGGGGCTACACCTTC.

This chain links TRBV24-1 with TRBJ2-2; TRBD1 agrees at 10 bases. This CDR3 is 15 amino acids long. The germline V gene encodes CDR1 KGHDR and CDR2 SFDVKD. V was clipped by 5 bases and J by 9 bases; unmatched bases: 8. In nucleotides, the CDR3 is TGTGCCACCAGTGGGGCCGGGACAGGGGTGAGGGAGCTGTTTTTT. Translated: CATSGAGTGVRELFF.

The chain is built from TRBV7-6 and TRBJ1-5; TRBD1 is a possible D gene (6 bases). V shed 5 bases and J shed 7 bases, with 15 bases lying between them. The CDR3 is made up of 14 amino acids. The germline V gene encodes CDR1 SGHVS and CDR2 FNYEAQ. In DNA form, the CDR3 reads TGTGCCAGCAGCGTCGCGGGGGGCGGGCAGCCCCAGCATTTT. Translated, it gives CASSVAGGGQPQHF.

The chain combines TRBV10-3 with TRBJ1-2; 9 bases line up with TRBD1. Germline trimming cut 9 bases from V and 9 bases from J; bases unmatched to any gene: 11. The CDR3 contains 13 residues. Germline V CDR1 and CDR2: ENHRY, SYGVKD. CDR3 DNA: TGTGCCATTTGGACCGGGACAGGGAGAAGCTACACCTTC. It specifies CAIWTGTGRSYTF.